Only one count was recorded for the clone carrying this TCR beta chain. Its antigen remains unidentified. The sample belongs to a study of cytomegalovirus exposure and HLA in healthy donors. Study context: An earlier analysis identified fewer than 130 million unique TCR beta sequences in about 179 million T cells.

Broader study findings: Sequencing had likely introduced a cluster of highly shared sequence variants as an artifact.

PCR primers comprised 60 Vbeta and 13 Jbeta primers. The data were produced by immunoSEQ multiplex PCR, yet TCRdb's version contains in-frame clones alone and is incomplete. This table has some 78,000 clones, around 80% appearing once. Per the germline V gene, CDR1 is SQVTM and CDR2 is ANQGSEA. Trimming left V 4 bases short and J 3 bases short, with 15 bases between. The CDR3 has 14 residues. This clonotype was sampled from a woman aged 45-65 years in good health and CMV-seropositive. V gene TRBV29-1 combines with J gene TRBJ1-2; D is perhaps TRBD1 (5 bases). The sample consisted of PBMCs. The DNA for the CDR3 is TGCAGCGTTGGAACGGGGGAGGACGACTATGGCTACACCTTC. It is translated as CSVGTGEDDYGYTF. The full variable domain, with the rest looked up from reference TRBV29-1 and TRBJ1-2, is SAVISQKPSRDICQRGTSLTIQCQVDSQVTMMFWYRQQPGQSLTLIATANQGSEATYESGFVIDKFPISRPNLTFSTLTVSNMSPEDSSIYLCSVGTGEDDYGYTFGSGTRLTVV.